This T cell receptor (beta chain) was retrieved from a study of shared clonotypes between healthy human individuals. Overall study context: Donors consisted of two women and three men between 18 and 49.

Only in-frame clones appear in the TCRdb table, and some are missing; sequencing was by immunoSEQ multiplex PCR. This table has approximately 2,000,000 clones, 85% to 95% appearing once. This CDR3 spans 15 amino acids. Germline V gene sequence: CDR1 MNHEY, CDR2 SVGAGI. V dropped 3 bases and J dropped 8 bases, with 17 bases sitting between them. This receptor was identified in a man aged 18 to 29 in good health. Some clones in this sample may be carry-over from other donors' samples. The V and J genes are TRBV6-5 and TRBJ2-1, with D maybe TRBD2 (5 bases). Specimen: naive CD4+ T cells from PBMCs. The subset was: CD45RA+ positively selected. The DNA for the CDR3 is TGTGCCAGCAGTTATTCACGAGGGTATGCCGATGAGCAGTTCTTC. Protein product: CASSYSRGYADEQFF.